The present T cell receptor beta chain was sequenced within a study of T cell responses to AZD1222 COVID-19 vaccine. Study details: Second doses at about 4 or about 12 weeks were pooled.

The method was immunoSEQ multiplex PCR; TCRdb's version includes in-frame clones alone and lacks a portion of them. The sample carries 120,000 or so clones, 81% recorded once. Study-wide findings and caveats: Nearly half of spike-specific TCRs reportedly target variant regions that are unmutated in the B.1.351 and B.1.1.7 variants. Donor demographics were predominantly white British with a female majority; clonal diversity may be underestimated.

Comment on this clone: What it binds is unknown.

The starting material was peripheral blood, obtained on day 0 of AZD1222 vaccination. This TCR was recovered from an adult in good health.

DNA of the CDR3: TGCGCCAGCAGCTTGGTGGGAGAAGATTACAATGAGCAGTTCTTC. This translates into CASSLVGEDYNEQFF. The chain combines TRBV5-1 with TRBJ2-1; D might be TRBD2 (5 bases). The CDR3 extends over 15 amino acids. V lost 0 bases and J lost 4, with 11 bases in between. Germline CDR1 reads SGHRS; CDR2 reads YFSETQ.